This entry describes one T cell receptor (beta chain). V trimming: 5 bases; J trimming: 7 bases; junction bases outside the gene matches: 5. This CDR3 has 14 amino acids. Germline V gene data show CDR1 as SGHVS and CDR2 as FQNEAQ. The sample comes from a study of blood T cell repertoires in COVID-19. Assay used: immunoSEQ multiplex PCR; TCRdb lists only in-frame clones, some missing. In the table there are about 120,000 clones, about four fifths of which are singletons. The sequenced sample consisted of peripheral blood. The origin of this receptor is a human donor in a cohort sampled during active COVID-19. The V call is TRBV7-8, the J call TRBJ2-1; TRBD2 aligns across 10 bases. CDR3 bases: TGTGCCAGCAGCCCTAAGCGGGGGGGTAATGAGCAGTTCTTC. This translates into CASSPKRGGNEQFF.